These 31 T cell receptor beta chains were sequenced from one sample in a study of cytomegalovirus exposure and HLA in healthy donors. 60 Vbeta and 13 Jbeta primers were used in PCR. The repertoire was sequenced with immunoSEQ multiplex PCR; TCRdb's copy has only in-frame clones and lacks some. Of around 67,000 clones listed, about 80% are singletons. Sample: PBMCs. These receptors were collected from a man aged 18 to 29 in good health and CMV-seropositive.

CDR3 in DNA: TGCGCCAGCAGCCAAAGCGGGGGCCAAGAGACCCAGTACTTC. Translating it yields CASSQSGGQETQYF. The chain combines TRBV4-1 with TRBJ2-5, with 8 bases that match TRBD2. V lost 2 bases to trimming and J lost 1 base; unmatched junction nucleotides: 0. In germline, CDR1 is MGHRA, CDR2 YSYEKL. The CDR3 contains 14 residues.

The V call is TRBV18, the J call TRBJ2-3, with a tentative D call TRBD1 (6 bases). V shed 2 bases and J shed 0 bases, with 6 bases lying between them. The CDR3 loop spans 14 amino acids. In germline, CDR1 is KGHSH, CDR2 LQKENI. The CDR3 sequence: CASSPTGSTDTQYF. CDR3 nucleotides: TGTGCCAGCTCACCAACAGGGAGCACAGATACGCAGTATTTT.

This clone was found once. CDR3 in DNA: TGTGCCAGCAGTGAAGACCCCGCAGGGATCGCTTTCTTT. This codes for CASSEDPAGIAFF. The chain joins TRBV6-1 to TRBJ1-1, with a weak D call TRBD1 (5 bases). This CDR3 has 13 amino acids. V lost 1 base to trimming and J lost 11 bases, with 14 bases between them. The germline V gene has CDR1 MNHNS and CDR2 SASEGT.

A few counts support this clone. The CDR3, as DNA: TGTGCCAGCACCTCAGGGGGACGCTATGGCTACACCTTC. Its translation is CASTSGGRYGYTF. The rearrangement joins TRBV5-4 to TRBJ1-2; 7 nucleotides line up with TRBD1. Germline CDR1 and CDR2: SGHNT and YYREEE (reference sequence). The CDR3 loop spans 13 amino acids. V shed 6 bases and J 4 bases; nucleotides not matched to a gene: 6.

The chain links TRBV6-5 to TRBJ2-7; tentative D call: TRBD2 (7 bases). Trimming pared 6 bases from V and 0 bases from J, leaving 12 bases between. Germline V gene data show CDR1 as MNHEY and CDR2 as SVGAGI. CDR3 length: 14 amino acids. CDR3 in amino acids: CASRGGASSYEQYF. DNA for the CDR3: TGTGCCAGCAGGGGGGGGGCTAGCTCCTACGAGCAGTACTTC.

CDR3 sequence: CASSGSLAGEYEQFF. The CDR3 DNA follows: TGTGCCAGCAGTGGTTCACTAGCGGGAGAGTATGAGCAGTTCTTC. The chain has TRBV2 and TRBJ2-1; 11 positions agree with TRBD2. Trimming removed 4 bases from V and 8 bases from J; junction bases left unmatched: 7. The CDR3 contains 15 residues. The germline V gene has CDR1 SNHLY and CDR2 FYNNEI.

This clone appeared a few times. The junction departs from germline at one end; a sequencing error may be responsible. The rearrangement links TRBV6-6 to TRBJ1-6; 7 nucleotides agree with TRBD1. This CDR3 region has 14 residues. Germline V gene sequence: CDR1 MNHNY, CDR2 SVGAGI (reference sequence). The CDR3 DNA reads TGTGCCGGCAGTGAGACAGGGCGGAATTCACCCCTCCACTTT. It is translated as CAGSETGRNSPLHF.

The chain combines TRBV10-3 with TRBJ2-2; perhaps TRBD1 as D (6 bases). Germline CDR1 ENHRY, CDR2 SYGVKD. Deletions cut 8 bases from V and 1 base from J, with 11 bases between. The CDR3 consists of 14 residues. The CDR3: CAIQPGQNTGELFF. The CDR3 DNA reads as TGTGCCATCCAACCGGGACAGAACACCGGGGAGCTGTTTTTT.

The chain employs TRBV25-1 and TRBJ2-1; D remains unclear. There are 13 residues in the CDR3. Trimming stripped 4 bases from V and 0 bases from J, with 4 bases between. Looked up from germline, CDR1 is MGHDK and CDR2 is SYGVNS. The CDR3 sequence: CASSGSSYNEQFF. The DNA of the CDR3 is TGTGCCAGCAGTGGTAGCTCCTACAATGAGCAGTTCTTC. Full variable domain (missing parts from reference TRBV25-1 and TRBJ2-1): EADIYQTPRYLVIGTGKKITLECSQTMGHDKMYWYQQDPGMELHLIHYSYGVNSTEKGDLSSESTVSRIRTEHFPLTLESARPSHTSQYLCASSGSSYNEQFFGPGTRLTVL.

The V call is TRBV7-2, the J call TRBJ1-3; D is uncertain. There are 15 residues in the CDR3. V lost 2 bases to trimming and J lost 0 bases, with 8 bases between them. The germline V gene has CDR1 SGHTA and CDR2 FQGNSA. The CDR3 here is CASSLFGLSGNTIYF. Here the CDR3 DNA reads TGTGCCAGCAGCTTATTCGGTCTCTCTGGAAACACCATATATTTT.

This clone has a handful of counts. The chain couples TRBV2 to TRBJ2-5; perhaps TRBD2 as D (6 bases). V was trimmed by 8 bases and J by 3 bases, leaving 10 bases between them. This CDR3 has 12 amino acids. The germline CDR1 and CDR2 sequences are SNHLY and FYNNEI. CDR3 nucleotide sequence: TGTGCCAGCGCCGGGGGTGAAGAGACCCAGTACTTC. This encodes CASAGGEETQYF. The full variable domain, completed using reference TRBV2 and TRBJ2-5, is EPEVTQTPSHQVTQMGQEVILRCVPISNHLYFYWYRQILGQKVEFLVSFYNNEISEKSEIFDDQFSVERPDGSNFTLKIRSTKLEDSAMYFCASAGGEETQYFGPGTRLLVL.

The chain joins TRBV29-1 to TRBJ1-2; 8 bases are a match to TRBD1. V gave up 3 bases and J gave up 6 bases; unmatched junction bases: 6. The CDR3 totals 13 residues. CDR1 SQVTM and CDR2 ANQGSEA come from the germline V gene. The CDR3 spells CSVEDRVRHGYTF. The DNA for the CDR3 is TGCAGCGTTGAGGACAGGGTTCGGCATGGCTACACCTTC.

The chain uses TRBV9 and TRBJ2-7; 9 bases map to TRBD1. The CDR3 length is 15 residues. V lost 3 bases and J lost 3; bases outside the gene matches: 7. Germline V gene data show CDR1 as SGDLS and CDR2 as YYNGEE. CDR3 in amino acids: CASSEGQGRNYEQYF. Written as DNA, the CDR3 is TGTGCCAGCAGCGAAGGACAGGGGCGAAACTACGAGCAGTACTTC.

The genes are TRBV11-2 and TRBJ2-6; no definite D call. This CDR3 comprises 15 residues. Trimming shortened V by 0 bases and J by 4 bases, and 7 bases separated the two germline ends. Germline-derived CDR1 and CDR2 are SGHAT and FQNNGV. The CDR3 protein is CASSLDIVGANVLTF. The CDR3 DNA reads as TGTGCCAGCAGCTTAGACATAGTCGGGGCCAACGTCCTGACTTTC.

The chain is built from TRBV15 and TRBJ2-5; TRBD1 matches 7 bases. The closer fit of TRBJ2-7 to the DNA end suggests the J call may be wrong. Germline assignment: CDR1 LNHNV and CDR2 YYDKDF (reference sequence). The CDR3 length is 15 residues. The CDR3, as DNA: TGTGCCACCAGCACCCGGAGGAACAGGGGAGACGAGCAGTACTTC. Protein sequence: CATSTRRNRGDEQYF.

The chain recombines TRBV29-1 with TRBJ2-1; 15 nucleotides agree with TRBD2. This CDR3 has 14 amino acids. The V segment lost 5 bases and the J segment 10 bases; nucleotides outside the gene matches: 6. Germline V gives CDR1 SQVTM, CDR2 ANQGSEA. Here the CDR3 DNA reads TGCAGCGTTACGGGACTAGCGGGGGGCCACGAGCAGTTCTTC. Amino acid sequence: CSVTGLAGGHEQFF.

This rearrangement joins TRBV6-6 to TRBJ1-5; D is unclear. Germline V CDR1 and CDR2: MNHNY, SVGAGI (reference sequence). This CDR3 contains 16 residues. V lost 10 bases to trimming and J lost 2 bases, with 21 bases between them. The CDR3 spells CATDTYPVRGNQPQHF. DNA of the CDR3: TGTGCCACCGATACGTACCCTGTTCGAGGCAATCAGCCCCAGCATTTT.

The rearrangement links TRBV15 to TRBJ1-6, with 9 bases identical to TRBD1. Trimming took 5 bases from V and 10 from J; bases not matched to a gene: 6. The CDR3 contains 14 residues. The germline gives CDR1 LNHNV, CDR2 YYDKDF (reference sequence). CDR3 protein: CATSADRGRSPLHF. CDR3 DNA sequence: TGTGCCACCAGCGCGGACAGGGGCAGGTCACCCCTCCACTTT.

The rearrangement uses TRBV5-1 and TRBJ1-2; no clear D. The CDR3 loop spans 14 amino acids. Trimming stripped 0 bases from V and 5 bases from J, with 11 bases between. CDR1 is SGHRS and CDR2 is YFSETQ in the germline V gene. The CDR3 bases are TGCGCCAGCAGCTTGGACAGCGGTGGATATGGCTACACCTTC. It specifies CASSLDSGGYGYTF.

The chain has TRBV4-1 and TRBJ2-2; D might be TRBD1 (5 bases). The germline CDR1 and CDR2 sequences are MGHRA and YSYEKL. The CDR3 has 15 amino acids. The V end lost 0 bases, the J end lost 8 bases, and 13 bases lay between the germline ends. The CDR3 sequence is CASSQDHTGAGELFF. CDR3 DNA: TGCGCCAGCAGCCAAGACCATACAGGTGCGGGGGAGCTGTTTTTT.

About this clone: Relative to the germline gene, one junction end is altered; a read error may explain this. The chain recombines TRBV7-6 with TRBJ2-1, with 10 bases that match TRBD2. Germline V lookup: CDR1 SGHVS, CDR2 FNYEAQ. This CDR3 spans 14 amino acids. CDR3 amino acids: CASSLAGVHNEQFF. CDR3 bases: TGTGCCAGCAGCCTAGCGGGAGTTCACAATGAGCAGTTCTTC.

The chain couples TRBV6-5 to TRBJ1-3; TRBD1 matches 8 bases. The germline V gene encodes CDR1 MNHEY and CDR2 SVGAGI. J was trimmed by 7 bases and V by 2 bases; bases with no gene match: 1. The CDR3 loop spans 13 amino acids. The CDR3 nucleotides are TGTGCCAGCAGTTACCAGGGGGCGAACACCATATATTTT. Its protein is CASSYQGANTIYF.

This rearrangement joins TRBV6-5 to TRBJ1-1, with 9 nucleotides matching TRBD1. Germline lookup yields CDR1 MNHEY and CDR2 SVGAGI. CDR3 size: 13 residues. With 2 bases clipped from V and 11 bases from J, the junction kept 6 bases outside the gene matches. DNA of the CDR3: TGTGCCAGCAGTTACGAGACTGGACAGGGGGCTTTCTTT. It encodes CASSYETGQGAFF.

This chain joins TRBV4-2 and TRBJ2-3; 9 bases agree with TRBD1. V lost 4 bases, J lost 1 base, and 6 bases stayed unmatched. Per the germline V gene, CDR1 is LGHNA and CDR2 is YNFKEQ. This CDR3 has 16 residues. CDR3: CASSRGTGIGTDTQYF. In nucleotides, the CDR3 is TGTGCCAGCAGCCGTGGGACAGGGATTGGCACAGATACGCAGTATTTT.

J is TRBJ2-7 and V is TRBV6-5; 8 bases align to TRBD1. Trimming removed 3 bases from V and 3 bases from J; junction bases left unmatched: 4. CDR1 and CDR2 from the germline V gene are MNHEY and SVGAGI. This CDR3 has 14 residues. The CDR3 sequence is CASSYGQGVYEQYF. CDR3 DNA sequence: TGTGCCAGCAGTTATGGACAGGGAGTCTACGAGCAGTACTTC.

CDR3 in DNA: TGTGCCAGCAGGGGCCTGACAGGGGAGGACACTGAAGCTTTCTTT. It translates to CASRGLTGEDTEAFF. The chain uses TRBV7-9 and TRBJ1-1, with TRBD1 matching 8 bases. Germline assignment: CDR1 SEHNR and CDR2 FQNEAQ (reference sequence). V trimming: 6 bases; J trimming: 3 bases; junction bases outside the gene matches: 9. The CDR3 extends over 15 amino acids.

The chain has TRBV30 and TRBJ2-3; D might be TRBD2 (6 bases). The CDR3 extends over 11 amino acids. Trimming removed 1 base at V and 9 bases at J, with 8 bases between. Looked up from germline, CDR1 is GTSNPN and CDR2 is SVGIG (reference sequence). The CDR3 DNA reads as TGTGCCTGGAGTGCAGCGGGCACGCAGTATTTT. Translation: CAWSAAGTQYF.

The chain carries TRBV30 and TRBJ1-2, with a weak D call TRBD1 (6 bases). The CDR3 sequence is 13 residues long. In germline, CDR1 is GTSNPN, CDR2 SVGIG (reference sequence). V was pared by 0 bases and J by 7 bases, with 12 bases between. The chain's CDR3 is CAWSVEGGSGYTF. Here the CDR3 DNA reads TGTGCCTGGAGTGTAGAAGGGGGAAGTGGCTACACCTTC.

This clone appeared a single time. The chain has TRBV30 and TRBJ2-5; D gene unclear. The V gene lost 5 bases and the J gene lost 0 bases, with 10 bases spanning the gap. This CDR3 contains 13 residues. Per the germline V gene, CDR1 is GTSNPN and CDR2 is SVGIG (reference sequence). The CDR3 region has the DNA TGTGCCTGGCGAACGGTGTACCAAGAGACCCAGTACTTC. The encoded protein is CAWRTVYQETQYF. The entire variable domain, with the rest obtained from reference TRBV30 and TRBJ2-5, is as follows: SQTIHQWPATLVQPVGSPLSLECTVEGTSNPNLYWYRQAAGRGLQLLFYSVGIGQISSEVPQNLSASRPQDRQFILSSKKLLLSDSGFYLCAWRTVYQETQYFGPGTRLLVL.

The CDR3 nucleotides read TGTGCCAGCAGTGAATACAGGGGGGGAGAGACCCAGTACTTC. Protein product: CASSEYRGGETQYF. V gene TRBV6-1 combines with J gene TRBJ2-5; D possibly corresponds to TRBD1 (8 bases). V was cut by 2 bases and J by 4 bases, with 11 bases left in between. There are 14 residues in the CDR3. Germline CDR1 MNHNS, CDR2 SASEGT.

This clone was picked up a small number of times. CDR3 amino acids: CSVESPLAVSTDTQYF. The CDR3, as DNA: TGCAGCGTTGAATCGCCTCTGGCGGTTAGCACAGATACGCAGTATTTT. V gene TRBV29-1 combines with J gene TRBJ2-3; D is uncertain. V was clipped by 2 bases and J by 0 bases, with 15 bases between them. CDR3 length: 16 amino acids. CDR1 SQVTM and CDR2 ANQGSEA come from the germline V gene.